One and the same sample provided the 18 T cell receptor beta chains below, sequenced in a study of cytomegalovirus exposure and HLA in healthy donors. With 60 Vbeta and 13 Jbeta primers, the PCR was carried out. TCRdb's copy holds only in-frame clones and misses some; the assay was immunoSEQ multiplex PCR. The repertoire holds about 170,000 clones, approximately 71% seen once, with 4.5% to 5.5% in the top ten. The sample taken for sequencing was PBMCs. The origin of the receptors is a woman aged 18-30 years in good health and CMV-seropositive.

The CDR3 here is CASSLGRVLGGNTIYF. The CDR3, as DNA: TGTGCCAGCAGCTTAGGCAGGGTTTTGGGTGGAAACACCATATATTTT. The chain joins TRBV13 to TRBJ1-3; possibly TRBD1 for D (5 bases). Germline V CDR1 and CDR2: PRHDT, FYEKMQ (reference sequence). V lost 0 bases and J lost 3, with 12 bases in between. The CDR3 is made up of 16 amino acids.

This clone has just a few counts. The J gene is TRBJ2-7, the V gene TRBV4-3; TRBD2 agrees at 12 bases. V trimming: 2 bases; J trimming: 4 bases; junction bases outside the gene matches: 3. CDR1 LGHNA and CDR2 YSLEER come from the germline V gene. This CDR3 contains 15 residues. CDR3 residues: CASSQTTSGGYEQYF. The CDR3, as DNA: TGCGCCAGCAGCCAAACGACTAGCGGGGGATACGAGCAGTACTTC.

The chain combines TRBV6-5 with TRBJ2-5; D is possibly TRBD1 (5 bases). The closer fit of TRBJ2-7 to the DNA end suggests the J call may be wrong. The germline gives CDR1 MNHEY, CDR2 SVGAGI. This CDR3 contains 15 residues. As DNA, the CDR3 is TGTGCCAGCAGTTACTCGTGGACACCCGGCCACGAGCAGTACTTC. This sequence encodes CASSYSWTPGHEQYF.

The chain employs TRBV30 and TRBJ2-5; a possible D gene is TRBD2 (6 bases). Trimming stripped 0 bases from V and 5 bases from J, with 13 bases between. The length of the CDR3 is 14 residues. Germline V CDR1 and CDR2: GTSNPN, SVGIG (reference sequence). In DNA, the CDR3 is TGTGCCTGGAGTGTTGGCGGGGCCCAGGAGACCCAGTACTTC. This translates into CAWSVGGAQETQYF.

The chain uses TRBV7-9 and TRBJ2-5; D possibly corresponds to TRBD1 (7 bases). The V end lost 5 bases, the J end lost 5 bases, and 18 bases lay between the germline ends. Germline assignment: CDR1 SEHNR and CDR2 FQNEAQ (reference sequence). The CDR3 contains 15 residues. The CDR3 spells CASSTSRGERETQYF. The CDR3, as DNA: TGTGCCAGCAGCACCTCCAGGGGGGAGAGGGAGACCCAGTACTTC.

This chain connects TRBV7-2 to TRBJ2-7; a weak D match, TRBD1 (5 bases). From germline, CDR1 is SGHTA and CDR2 FQGNSA. This CDR3 has 13 residues. Between the trimmed V and J ends, which lost 2 bases and 3 bases, there was a span of 8 bases. The CDR3 DNA is TGTGCCAGCAGCTTAAGACAGAACTACGAGCAGTACTTC. It specifies CASSLRQNYEQYF.

The chain carries TRBV5-4 and TRBJ2-3; TRBD2 matches at 7 bases. Germline CDR1 reads SGHNT; CDR2 reads YYREEE (reference sequence). The CDR3 sequence is 17 residues long. J lost 2 bases, V lost 4 bases, and 13 bases had no gene match. For the CDR3, the DNA is TGTGCCAGCAGCGCGCGGATCGGACTAGGTACCACAGATACGCAGTATTTT. As protein: CASSARIGLGTTDTQYF. Combining the CDR3 with reference TRBV5-4 and TRBJ2-3 gives the whole variable domain ETGVTQSPTHLIKTRGQQVTLRCSSQSGHNTVSWYQQALGQGPQFIFQYYREEENGRGNFPPRFSGLQFPNYSSELNVNALELDDSALYLCASSARIGLGTTDTQYFGPGTRLTVL.

This clone has only a few counts. The rearrangement links TRBV11-2 to TRBJ1-2, with D perhaps TRBD1 (5 bases). V dropped 1 base and J dropped 6 bases, with 9 bases sitting between them. This CDR3 has 13 residues. The germline gives CDR1 SGHAT, CDR2 FQNNGV. The CDR3 DNA reads TGTGCCAGCAGCTTAGTAAGGGGAAATGGCTACACCTTC. Amino acids: CASSLVRGNGYTF.

This sequence joins TRBV5-1 and TRBJ2-6; the D gene is possibly TRBD2 (5 bases). Germline lookup yields CDR1 SGHRS and CDR2 YFSETQ. This CDR3 region has 15 residues. Trimming removed 1 base from V and 4 bases from J, with 9 bases in between. This CDR3 reads CASSLSGFGANVLTF. The CDR3 nucleotides are TGCGCCAGCAGCTTGTCGGGGTTCGGGGCCAACGTCCTGACTTTC.

The chain links TRBV7-3 to TRBJ2-1, with 8 bases lining up with TRBD2. Losses at the gene ends were 5 bases for V and 5 bases for J; bases not matched to a gene: 8. Germline V gives CDR1 SGHTA, CDR2 FQGTGA. CDR3 length equals 15 residues. CDR3 DNA: TGTGCCAGCAGCGGTCAAGCGGGGGCCCACAATGAGCAGTTCTTC. It encodes CASSGQAGAHNEQFF. Full variable domain (rest looked up from reference TRBV7-3 and TRBJ2-1): GAGVSQTPSNKVTEKGKYVELRCDPISGHTALYWYRQSLGQGPEFLIYFQGTGAADDSGLPNDRFFAVRPEGSVSTLKIQRTERGDSAVYLCASSGQAGAHNEQFFGPGTRLTVL.

The CDR3 DNA is TGTGCCAGCAGCTTAAGGGGGGGAGGCTACGAGCAGTACTTC. Protein product: CASSLRGGGYEQYF. The chain links TRBV7-3 to TRBJ2-7; 7 positions match TRBD2. With V trimmed by 1 base and J by 3 bases, 3 bases remained unmatched. CDR3 size: 14 residues. Germline CDR1 is SGHTA and CDR2 is FQGTGA. Full variable domain (remainder filled in from reference TRBV7-3 and TRBJ2-7): GAGVSQTPSNKVTEKGKYVELRCDPISGHTALYWYRQSLGQGPEFLIYFQGTGAADDSGLPNDRFFAVRPEGSVSTLKIQRTERGDSAVYLCASSLRGGGYEQYFGPGTRLTVT.

This clone has a single count. The chain has TRBV28 and TRBJ1-1, with D possibly matching TRBD1 (5 bases). Looked up from germline, CDR1 is MDHEN and CDR2 is SYDVKM. This CDR3 comprises 11 residues. Trimming stripped 8 bases from V and 6 bases from J, with 10 bases between. The DNA for the CDR3 is TGTGCCAGCTTAAGGGGTTCTGAAGCTTTCTTT. Its translation: CASLRGSEAFF.

This chain connects TRBV11-3 to TRBJ1-3, with no clear D. This CDR3 comprises 16 residues. Germline V lookup: CDR1 SGHNT, CDR2 YENEEA. V was pared by 0 bases and J by 4 bases, with 13 bases between. CDR3 amino acids: CASSLEVNSLGNTIYF. CDR3 coding DNA: TGTGCCAGCAGCTTAGAGGTGAACTCGCTGGGAAACACCATATATTTT. Full variable domain (missing parts from reference TRBV11-3 and TRBJ1-3): EAGVVQSPRYKIIEKKQPVAFWCNPISGHNTLYWYLQNLGQGPELLIRYENEEAVDDSQLPKDRFSAERLKGVDSTLKIQPAELGDSAVYLCASSLEVNSLGNTIYFGEGSWLTVV.

The chain is built from TRBV2 and TRBJ1-5; D call uncertain. The CDR3 extends over 12 amino acids. Trimming stripped 6 bases from V and 16 bases from J, with 19 bases between. CDR1 SNHLY and CDR2 FYNNEI come from the germline V gene. The CDR3 region has the DNA TGTGCCAGCAGCGGGAGTGGGGTTACTTTCCATTTT. Its translation: CASSGSGVTFHF.

The table lists this clone with a few counts. This chain links TRBV21-1 with TRBJ1-4; the D call of TRBD1 is as the table states it, not checked on the DNA. TRBV21-1 is described as a pseudogene. The length of the CDR3 is 13 residues. Here the CDR3 DNA reads TGTGTCTCAGGACCAGGGGGCGAAGAAAAACTGTTTTTT. Its protein product is CVSGPGGEEKLFF.

The J gene is TRBJ1-4, the V gene TRBV28, with TRBD1 matching over 7 bases. V lost 5 bases and J lost 5; bases outside the gene matches: 5. From germline, CDR1 is MDHEN and CDR2 SYDVKM. The CDR3 has 14 amino acids. The chain's CDR3 is CASSAGQINEKLFF. Here the CDR3 DNA reads TGTGCCAGCAGTGCGGGACAGATAAATGAAAAACTGTTTTTT.

The V and J genes are TRBV5-5 and TRBJ1-2; 7 nucleotides agree with TRBD1. After removal of 4 bases from V and 4 bases from J, the junction contained 10 bases not matched to a gene. This CDR3 contains 15 residues. Per the germline V gene, CDR1 is SGHKS and CDR2 is YYEKEE (reference sequence). This CDR3 reads CASSQRTGNIYGYTF. The CDR3 DNA reads TGTGCCAGCAGCCAACGGACAGGCAATATCTATGGCTACACCTTC.

As to this clone: This same CDR3 is encoded by further DNA sequences in the sample. This rearrangement joins TRBV9 to TRBJ1-5; the D is unclear. The germline V gene has CDR1 SGDLS and CDR2 YYNGEE. V dropped 0 bases and J dropped 4 bases, with 5 bases sitting between them. The CDR3 is 13 amino acids. The chain's CDR3 is CASSVAGNQPQHF. The CDR3 region has the DNA TGTGCCAGCAGCGTAGCGGGGAATCAGCCCCAGCATTTT. The variable domain in full, with the rest retrieved from reference TRBV9 and TRBJ1-5, is DSGVTQTPKHLITATGQRVTLRCSPRSGDLSVYWYQQSLDQGLQFLIQYYNGEERAKGNILERFSAQQFPDLHSELNLSSLELGDSALYFCASSVAGNQPQHFGDGTRLSIL.